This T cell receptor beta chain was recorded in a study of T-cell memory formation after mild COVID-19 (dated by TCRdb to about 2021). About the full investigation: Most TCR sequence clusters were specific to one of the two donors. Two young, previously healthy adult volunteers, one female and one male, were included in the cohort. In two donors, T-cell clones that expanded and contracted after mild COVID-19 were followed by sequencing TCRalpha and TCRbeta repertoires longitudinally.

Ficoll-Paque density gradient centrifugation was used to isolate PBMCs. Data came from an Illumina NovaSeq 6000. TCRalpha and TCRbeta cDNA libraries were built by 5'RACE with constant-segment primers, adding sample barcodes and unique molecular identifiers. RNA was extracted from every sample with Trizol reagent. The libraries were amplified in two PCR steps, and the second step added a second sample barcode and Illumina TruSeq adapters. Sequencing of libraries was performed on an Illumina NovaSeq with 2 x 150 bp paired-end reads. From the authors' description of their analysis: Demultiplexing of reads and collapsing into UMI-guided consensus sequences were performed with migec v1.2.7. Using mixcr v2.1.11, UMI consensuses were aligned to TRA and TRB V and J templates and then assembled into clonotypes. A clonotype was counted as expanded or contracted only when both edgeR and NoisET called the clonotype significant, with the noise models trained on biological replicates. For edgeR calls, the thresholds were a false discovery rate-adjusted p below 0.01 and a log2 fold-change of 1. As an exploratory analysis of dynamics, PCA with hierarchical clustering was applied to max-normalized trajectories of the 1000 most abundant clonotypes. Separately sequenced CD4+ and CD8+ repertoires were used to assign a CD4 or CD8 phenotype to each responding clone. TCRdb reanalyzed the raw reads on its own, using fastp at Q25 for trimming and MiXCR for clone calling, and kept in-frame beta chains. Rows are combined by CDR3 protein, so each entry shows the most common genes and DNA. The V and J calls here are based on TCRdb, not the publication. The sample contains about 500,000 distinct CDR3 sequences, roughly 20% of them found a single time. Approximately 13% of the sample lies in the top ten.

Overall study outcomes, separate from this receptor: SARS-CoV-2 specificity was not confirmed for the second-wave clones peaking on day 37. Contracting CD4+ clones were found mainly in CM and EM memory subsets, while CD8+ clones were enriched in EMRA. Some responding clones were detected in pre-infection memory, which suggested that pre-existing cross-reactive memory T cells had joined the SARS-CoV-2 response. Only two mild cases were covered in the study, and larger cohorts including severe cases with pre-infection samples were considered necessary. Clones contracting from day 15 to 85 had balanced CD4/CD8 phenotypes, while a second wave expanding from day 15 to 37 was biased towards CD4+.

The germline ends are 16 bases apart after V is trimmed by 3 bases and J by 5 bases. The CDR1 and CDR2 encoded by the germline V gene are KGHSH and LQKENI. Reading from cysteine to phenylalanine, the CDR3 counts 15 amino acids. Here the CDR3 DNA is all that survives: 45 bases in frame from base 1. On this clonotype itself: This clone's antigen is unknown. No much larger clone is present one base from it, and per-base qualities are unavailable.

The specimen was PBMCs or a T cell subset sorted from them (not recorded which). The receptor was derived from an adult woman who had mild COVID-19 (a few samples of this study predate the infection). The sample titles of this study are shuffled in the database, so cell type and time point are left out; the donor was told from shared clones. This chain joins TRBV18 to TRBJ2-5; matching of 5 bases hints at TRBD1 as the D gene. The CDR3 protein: CASSPKTVRVETQYF. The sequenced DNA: TGTGCCAGCTCACCCAAGACAGTCAGGGTGGAGACCCAGTACTTC.